The next 32 T cell receptor beta chains were all read from a single sample in a study of control samples from healthy donors and cancer patients. Assay: immunoSEQ multiplex PCR; the TCRdb copy retains only in-frame clones and omits some. Of around 180,000 clones listed, about 86% are singletons. Sequenced: blood. Every receptor here comes from a woman aged 25 to 39 in good health.

This clone was observed a few times. The chain uses TRBV11-3 and TRBJ2-7; 9 nucleotides agree with TRBD2. V was clipped by 5 bases and J by 2 bases; unmatched bases: 22. The CDR3 is made up of 20 amino acids. Germline V gives CDR1 SGHNT, CDR2 YENEEA. The chain's CDR3 is CASSPSVNRVAGVPPYEQYF. In DNA form, the CDR3 reads TGTGCCAGCAGCCCTTCAGTGAATCGGGTAGCGGGAGTTCCCCCCTACGAGCAGTACTTC.

The chain joins TRBV27 to TRBJ2-6; D ambiguous. The CDR3 covers 13 residues. Germline V gene lookup returns CDR1 MNHEY and CDR2 SMNVEV (reference sequence). The V and J ends lost 7 bases and 4 bases respectively, with 8 bases between them. Here the CDR3 reads CASTRRGANVLTF. In nucleotides, the CDR3 is TGTGCCAGCACCCGGCGAGGGGCCAACGTCCTGACTTTC.

The chain links TRBV11-2 to TRBJ2-5, with D tentatively TRBD1 (6 bases). The CDR3 length is 14 residues. V dropped 6 bases and J dropped 5 bases, with 16 bases sitting between them. Germline values: CDR1 SGHAT, CDR2 FQNNGV. The DNA of the CDR3 is TGTGCCAGCAGACCTACGGACAGCAAGGAGACCCAGTACTTC. Encoded protein: CASRPTDSKETQYF.

The genes are TRBV5-1 and TRBJ2-7; possibly TRBD1 or TRBD2 for D (7 bases each). The germline V and J ends were trimmed by 1 base and 4 bases, with 12 bases remaining between them. Per the germline V gene, CDR1 is SGHRS and CDR2 is YFSETQ. The CDR3 consists of 14 residues. The CDR3 protein is CASSLSGGAYEQYV. CDR3 nucleotides: TGCGCCAGCAGCTTGTCAGGGGGGGCTTACGAGCAGTACGTC.

This clone turned up a few times. The chain is built from TRBV27 and TRBJ2-2, with 8 bases that match TRBD1. The CDR3 has 15 amino acids. Germline CDR1 reads MNHEY; CDR2 reads SMNVEV (reference sequence). V lost 4 bases and J lost 4; bases outside the gene matches: 5. This chain's CDR3 is CASSSRGPGTGELFF. The CDR3 DNA reads as TGTGCCAGCAGTTCCAGGGGGCCTGGCACCGGGGAGCTGTTTTTT.

This chain uses TRBV4-1 with TRBJ1-1, with unresolved D. V lost 0 bases, J lost 6 bases, and 11 bases lay in between. Germline V gene lookup returns CDR1 MGHRA and CDR2 YSYEKL. The CDR3 contains 14 residues. The CDR3 DNA sequence: TGCGCCAGCAGCCAAGAGTTGTTGGTTCCTGAAGCTTTCTTT. Protein sequence: CASSQELLVPEAFF.

This chain links TRBV15 with TRBJ1-4, with a tentative D call TRBD1 (5 bases). Germline CDR1 and CDR2: LNHNV and YYDKDF (reference sequence). The CDR3 extends over 20 amino acids. Trimming stripped 0 bases from V and 3 bases from J, with 23 bases between. The DNA of the CDR3 is TGTGCCACCAGCAGAGATAAGGCGGGGCAATTTCCTGGAGCTAATGAAAAACTGTTTTTT. Amino acids: CATSRDKAGQFPGANEKLFF.

This rearrangement joins TRBV4-1 to TRBJ2-7, with 11 positions matching TRBD2. Germline assignment: CDR1 MGHRA and CDR2 YSYEKL. The CDR3 is 14 amino acids. V lost 6 bases and J lost 5; bases outside the gene matches: 6. The CDR3 region is CASRQGLAEDEQYV. The CDR3 DNA reads as TGCGCCAGCAGGCAGGGACTAGCGGAGGACGAGCAGTACGTC.

The V and J genes are TRBV24-1 and TRBJ2-1; D may be TRBD1 (6 bases). Germline CDR1 reads KGHDR; CDR2 reads SFDVKD. The V gene lost 8 bases and the J gene lost 10 bases, with 17 bases spanning the gap. The CDR3 is made up of 13 amino acids. In DNA, the CDR3 is TGTGCCACCATGGGACACCTCCGAGAAGAGCAGTTCTTC. It translates to CATMGHLREEQFF.

This clone was seen a handful of times. This chain links TRBV19 with TRBJ1-1; 10 nucleotides match TRBD1. This CDR3 contains 15 residues. V shed 2 bases, J shed 3 bases, and the junction held 3 bases outside the gene matches. Germline loops: CDR1 LNHDA, CDR2 SQIVND (reference sequence). Written as DNA, the CDR3 is TGTGCCAGTAGTATAAGGACAGGGGGGGACACTGAAGCTTTCTTT. This gives the protein CASSIRTGGDTEAFF.

This rearrangement joins TRBV5-1 to TRBJ2-1, with 7 bases lining up with TRBD1. Unmatched junction bases numbered 6, after V lost 2 bases and J lost 4 bases. Germline CDR1 is SGHRS and CDR2 is YFSETQ. This CDR3 contains 15 residues. The CDR3 sequence: CASSFTGEPYNEQFF. DNA for the CDR3: TGCGCCAGCAGCTTTACAGGGGAACCTTACAATGAGCAGTTCTTC.

This chain connects TRBV6-4 to TRBJ2-2; a weak D match, TRBD2 (5 bases). Trimming cost V 2 bases and J 4 bases, with 5 bases left between them. Germline CDR1 reads MRHNA; CDR2 reads SNTAGT. CDR3 length: 13 amino acids. CDR3: CASSDTSTGELFF. CDR3 nucleotide sequence: TGTGCCAGCAGTGACACTAGCACCGGGGAGCTGTTTTTT.

Regarding this clone: The same CDR3 can be traced to other DNA sequences in this sample. The V and J genes are TRBV6-5 and TRBJ1-6; TRBD1 aligns across 9 bases. CDR1 and CDR2 from the germline V gene are MNHEY and SVGAGI. CDR3 length equals 15 residues. The junction had 1 base not matched to a gene; V was cut back by 2 bases and J by 5 bases. CDR3 DNA: TGTGCCAGCAGTTACGGGACAGGGAATAATTCACCCCTCCACTTT. Translated: CASSYGTGNNSPLHF.

The chain joins TRBV25-1 to TRBJ2-2, with a tentative D call TRBD2 (7 bases). Germline CDR1 MGHDK, CDR2 SYGVNS. The CDR3 sequence is 13 residues long. With 7 bases removed from V and 6 bases from J, the gap between germline ends came to 12 bases. The CDR3 bases are TGTGCCAGCACAACAGGGAGGGCCGGGGAGCTGTTTTTT. This gives the protein CASTTGRAGELFF. The full variable domain, in which reference TRBV25-1 and TRBJ2-2 provide the parts outside the CDR3, is EADIYQTPRYLVIGTGKKITLECSQTMGHDKMYWYQQDPGMELHLIHYSYGVNSTEKGDLSSESTVSRIRTEHFPLTLESARPSHTSQYLCASTTGRAGELFFGEGSRLTVL.

V is TRBV6-5 and J is TRBJ1-1; 8 bases match TRBD1. Germline trimming cut 0 bases from V and 1 base from J; bases unmatched to any gene: 4. The CDR3 sequence is 16 residues long. CDR1 and CDR2 from the germline V gene are MNHEY and SVGAGI. CDR3 loop: CASSYSTGTGNTEAFF. CDR3 sequence (DNA): TGTGCCAGCAGTTACTCTACCGGGACAGGGAACACTGAAGCTTTCTTT.

This clone was seen once. V and J are TRBV19 and TRBJ2-2, with D possibly matching TRBD2 (6 bases). The CDR3 sequence is 15 residues long. CDR1 and CDR2 (germline): LNHDA, SQIVND (reference sequence). V lost 8 bases, J lost 2 bases, and 15 bases lay in between. CDR3 protein: CASGRGSRNTGELFF. The CDR3 nucleotides read TGTGCCAGTGGGCGGGGATCCAGAAACACCGGGGAGCTGTTTTTT.

This chain joins TRBV5-1 and TRBJ2-1, with 10 bases lining up with TRBD2. The germline CDR1 and CDR2 sequences are SGHRS and YFSETQ. The CDR3 totals 17 residues. The V and J ends lost 4 bases and 7 bases, in that order; junction bases with no gene match: 14. CDR3 in amino acids: CASSNLGVAGGRNEQFF. The CDR3 DNA sequence: TGCGCCAGCAGCAACCTCGGAGTAGCGGGGGGAAGGAATGAGCAGTTCTTC.

The V gene is TRBV6-1, the J gene TRBJ2-2; 7 nucleotides match TRBD2. The CDR3 is 15 amino acids. With 3 bases clipped from V and 6 bases from J, the junction kept 7 bases outside the gene matches. Per germline, CDR1 MNHNS and CDR2 SASEGT. CDR3 sequence reads: CASSERGGIPGELFF. In DNA form, the CDR3 reads TGTGCCAGCAGTGAGCGCGGGGGTATCCCCGGGGAGCTGTTTTTT.

The chain uses TRBV6-1 and TRBJ2-5; tentatively, D is TRBD1 (6 bases). This CDR3 has 13 residues. The germline V gene has CDR1 MNHNS and CDR2 SASEGT. Trimming removed 2 bases from V and 7 bases from J, with 11 bases in between. CDR3 coding DNA: TGTGCCAGCAGTGAAAGGGACAAAGGGACCCAGTACTTC. Translated, it gives CASSERDKGTQYF.

Worth noting for this clone: The DNA is omitted, as the CDR3 cannot be located on it reliably, and the CDR3 follows TCRdb's listing. V is TRBV6-1 and J is TRBJ2-7; the D call in the table, TRBD1, was not verified against the DNA. The germline V gene has CDR1 MNHNS and CDR2 SASEGT. Ends included, the CDR3 has 13 residues. The CDR3 protein is CASSEPLVGTGNV.

The V gene is TRBV5-1, the J gene TRBJ1-2, with 7 bases that match TRBD1. The CDR3 consists of 14 residues. CDR1 is SGHRS, CDR2 YFSETQ, per germline. V shed 4 bases and J 0 bases; nucleotides not matched to a gene: 3. In DNA form, the CDR3 reads TGCGCCAGCAGCCCCGGGACAGCTAACTATGGCTACACCTTC. It specifies CASSPGTANYGYTF.

The chain links TRBV24-1 to TRBJ2-7; 8 bases map to TRBD2. Germline assignment: CDR1 KGHDR and CDR2 SFDVKD. The CDR3 sequence is 14 residues long. The V gene end was trimmed by 5 bases and the J gene end by 6 bases; junction bases not matched to a gene: 8. The CDR3 loop is CATSVGRAPFEQYF. In DNA form, the CDR3 reads TGTGCCACCAGTGTCGGGAGGGCCCCCTTCGAGCAGTACTTC.

This chain links TRBV19 with TRBJ1-2; TRBD1 agrees at 8 bases. The germline gives CDR1 LNHDA, CDR2 SQIVND (reference sequence). V was pared by 6 bases and J by 4 bases, with 7 bases of the junction left unmatched. The CDR3 is 14 amino acids. The DNA for the CDR3 is TGTGCCAGTAGCGCCCCGGGACAGGTCTATGGCTACACCTTC. Translated, it gives CASSAPGQVYGYTF.

This clone was seen a single time. The gene calls are TRBV27 and TRBJ1-2; 10 nucleotides line up with TRBD1. V lost 7 bases and J lost 8; bases outside the gene matches: 19. CDR1 and CDR2 from the germline V gene are MNHEY and SMNVEV (reference sequence). CDR3 length equals 17 residues. CDR3 residues: CASKLVGTGTGVGGYTF. The CDR3 DNA sequence: TGTGCCAGCAAACTTGTGGGAACCGGGACAGGGGTTGGAGGCTACACCTTC.

This chain uses TRBV7-8 with TRBJ2-7; D gene unclear. The CDR3 sequence is 11 residues long. Germline assignment: CDR1 SGHVS and CDR2 FQNEAQ. Deletions cut 5 bases from V and 1 base from J, with 3 bases between. CDR3 nucleotide sequence: TGTGCCAGCAGCCCTTCCTACGAGCAGTACTTC. Residues: CASSPSYEQYF.

The chain couples TRBV4-1 to TRBJ2-3; D not certain. Trimming took off 6 bases at V and 4 bases at J, with 14 bases between the two ends. CDR1 and CDR2 (germline): MGHRA, YSYEKL. The CDR3 contains 14 residues. Here the CDR3 DNA reads TGCGCCAGCAGTTCCCCGCGTCGGGCAGATACGCAGTATTTT. It is translated as CASSSPRRADTQYF.

The chain links TRBV3-1 (or the pseudogene TRBV3-2) to TRBJ1-6, with TRBD1 as a possible D gene (5 bases). This CDR3 contains 14 residues. The ends were cut back, 4 bases at V and 9 bases at J, with 13 bases in the middle. Germline CDR1 is LGHDT and CDR2 is YNNKEL (reference sequence). The CDR3 sequence: CASSPTGTGSPLHF. CDR3 DNA: TGTGCCAGCAGCCCAACAGGTACTGGTTCACCCCTCCACTTT.

This chain joins TRBV5-1 and TRBJ2-3; 10 positions match TRBD1. CDR3 length equals 16 residues. CDR1 and CDR2 from the germline V gene are SGHRS and YFSETQ. The V segment lost 2 bases and the J segment 2 bases; nucleotides outside the gene matches: 5. The CDR3 spells CASSFLGTGATDTQYF. DNA of the CDR3: TGCGCCAGCAGCTTCCTCGGGACAGGGGCCACAGATACGCAGTATTTT.

This chain uses TRBV20-1 with TRBJ2-1; D is possibly TRBD2 (6 bases). The V end was cut by 3 bases, the J end by 9 bases, with 9 bases between. Germline CDR1 DFQATT, CDR2 SNEGSKA (reference sequence). This CDR3 spans 11 amino acids. CDR3 amino acids: CSARGTVEQFF. The DNA for the CDR3 is TGCAGTGCTAGGGGGACTGTTGAGCAGTTCTTC.

This clone was seen only a few times. V and J are TRBV19 and TRBJ2-6; a possible D gene is TRBD2 (6 bases). CDR3 length: 16 residues. The ends were cut back, 5 bases at V and 0 bases at J, with 11 bases in the middle. Germline loops: CDR1 LNHDA, CDR2 SQIVND (reference sequence). The CDR3 reads CASSSGVGSGANVLTF. The CDR3 DNA reads TGTGCCAGTAGTTCGGGAGTCGGCTCTGGGGCCAACGTCCTGACTTTC.

The table lists this clone with a few counts. The chain has TRBV12-3 or TRBV12-4 and TRBJ2-5, with TRBD1 matching over 7 bases. CDR3 length: 13 amino acids. The J segment lost 5 bases and the V segment lost 6 bases, leaving 6 bases of the junction unmatched. CDR3 nucleotides: TGTGCCAGCAGGCCGACAGGGCGCGAGACCCAGTACTTC. Residues: CASRPTGRETQYF.

The V and J genes are TRBV30 and TRBJ2-3; no firm D call. Trimming took off 5 bases at V and 5 bases at J, with 5 bases between the two ends. CDR1 and CDR2 (germline): GTSNPN, SVGIG (reference sequence). CDR3 length: 10 amino acids. The CDR3 DNA follows: TGTGCCTGGCTCGGAGATACGCAGTATTTT. This sequence encodes CAWLGDTQYF. The entire variable domain, with the rest obtained from reference TRBV30 and TRBJ2-3, is as follows: SQTIHQWPATLVQPVGSPLSLECTVEGTSNPNLYWYRQAAGRGLQLLFYSVGIGQISSEVPQNLSASRPQDRQFILSSKKLLLSDSGFYLCAWLGDTQYFGPGTRLTVL.